This is a list of T cell receptor beta chains from one sample in a study of blood T cell repertoires in COVID-19. TCRdb keeps only in-frame clones here, not all; method: immunoSEQ multiplex PCR. This repertoire shows 9,500 to 15,000 clones, more than 75% found once; its top ten account for roughly 15%. Sequenced input: peripheral blood. The source is a man between 65 and 85 years old with active COVID-19. Each CDR3 is given with its conserved first and last residue. Fields, in order: D gene, V gene, clone size, J gene, CDR3 protein, CDR3 DNA. D genes are given only for firm matches. Expanded clones are given a class, and other clones once, few, many or no size at all.

>-|TRBV15|-|TRBJ1-1
CATSRDTGMATEAFF
TGTGCCACCAGCAGAGATACAGGGATGGCCACTGAAGCTTTCTTT
>-|TRBV7-2|-|TRBJ1-1
CASSLLYRDPEAFF
TGTGCCAGCAGCTTACTATACAGGGATCCTGAAGCTTTCTTT
>-|TRBV7-2|-|TRBJ2-7
CASSLVGMVAGGPYEQYF
TGTGCCAGCAGCTTAGTGGGGATGGTGGCAGGGGGGCCCTACGAGCAGTACTTC
>-|TRBV6-4|-|TRBJ1-6
CASSASKTANSPLHF
TGTGCCAGCAGTGCCTCTAAGACAGCCAATTCACCCCTCCACTTT
>TRBD2|TRBV19|-|TRBJ2-7
CASSGGLSSYEQYF
TGTGCCAGTAGTGGGGGACTAAGCTCCTACGAGCAGTACTTC
>-|TRBV12-3/TRBV12-4|-|TRBJ1-5
CASRGLGDQPQHF
TGTGCCAGCAGGGGTCTAGGGGATCAGCCCCAGCATTTT
>TRBD1|TRBV18|few|TRBJ1-5
CASSPPPGQGYQPQHF
TGTGCCAGCTCACCACCCCCGGGACAGGGCTACCAGCCCCAGCATTTT
>-|TRBV6-1|-|TRBJ1-2
CASSEVSAGGVYGYTF
TGTGCCAGCAGTGAAGTGTCAGCCGGAGGAGTCTATGGCTACACCTTC
>-|TRBV7-9|-|TRBJ1-1
CASSLQLNTEAFF
TGTGCCAGCAGCTTACAGTTGAACACTGAAGCTTTCTTT
>-|TRBV5-4|-|TRBJ2-7
CASSWRGYSYEQYF
TGTGCCAGCAGCTGGCGGGGCTACTCCTACGAGCAGTACTTC
>TRBD1|TRBV12-3/TRBV12-4|-|TRBJ2-7
CAITDRGFDEQYF
TGTGCCATCACAGACAGGGGATTCGACGAGCAGTACTTC
>-|TRBV10-3|-|TRBJ2-7
CAISESPGNSYEQYF
TGTGCCATCAGTGAGTCGCCAGGGAATTCCTACGAGCAGTACTTC
>-|TRBV3-1/TRBV3-2|-|TRBJ1-6
CASGGHLRNSPLHF
TGTGCCAGCGGCGGACACTTGAGGAATTCACCCCTCCACTTT
>-|TRBV20-1|-|TRBJ2-1
CSSSENNEQFF
TGCAGCTCCTCCGAGAACAATGAGCAGTTCTTC
>-|TRBV3-1/TRBV3-2|-|TRBJ1-1
CASSQGGHPDAEAFF
TGTGCCAGCAGCCAGGGTGGACATCCTGACGCTGAAGCTTTCTTT
>TRBD2|TRBV10-2|-|TRBJ2-5
CASSEGTSGVGETQYF
TGCGCCAGCAGTGAAGGGACTAGCGGGGTCGGAGAGACCCAGTACTTC
>-|TRBV3-1/TRBV3-2|-|TRBJ2-2
CASSLGIFELFF
TGTGCCAGCAGCCTCGGGATCTTCGAGCTGTTTTTT
>-|TRBV7-9|-|TRBJ1-1
CASSLRQSAFF
TGTGCCAGCAGCCTTCGACAGTCGGCTTTCTTT
>-|TRBV11-2|-|TRBJ1-1
CASSSLGGLRNTEAFF
TGTGCCAGCAGCTCCCTGGGTGGGCTCCGGAACACTGAAGCTTTCTTT
>TRBD1|TRBV7-9|-|TRBJ1-1
CASSGQGLNTEAFF
TGTGCCAGCAGCGGACAGGGGTTGAACACTGAAGCTTTCTTT
>-|TRBV27|-|TRBJ2-1
CASSFDSSTIWFF
TGTGCCAGCAGTTTTGACTCTAGCACCATTTGGTTCTTC
>TRBD1|TRBV7-8|-|TRBJ2-5
CASSSDRGLRETQYF
TGTGCCAGCAGCTCGGACAGGGGATTACGAGAGACCCAGTACTTC
>-|TRBV4-2|-|TRBJ2-3
CASSLFRGTDTQYF
TGTGCCAGCAGCCTCTTTAGAGGCACAGATACGCAGTATTTT
>-|TRBV6-5|-|TRBJ1-4
CASSRDRSVGEKLFF
TGTGCCAGCAGCCGAGACAGGTCGGTGGGTGAAAAACTGTTTTTT
>-|TRBV3-1/TRBV3-2|-|TRBJ1-1
CASSRPQGLAFF
TGTGCCAGCAGCCGACCCCAGGGATTGGCTTTCTTT
>-|TRBV21-1|-|TRBJ1-5
CASSNGGQGSNQPQHF
TGTGCCAGCAGCAATGGGGGACAGGGGAGCAATCAGCCCCAGCATTTT
>-|TRBV5-5|-|TRBJ2-7
CASSLVPGSYEQYF
TGTGCCAGCAGCTTGGTTCCGGGCTCCTACGAGCAGTACTTC
>-|TRBV6-5|-|TRBJ2-2
CASRSGIGGELFF
TGTGCCAGTCGATCAGGGATCGGCGGGGAGCTGTTTTTT
>-|TRBV20-1|-|TRBJ1-5
CSASVVPGAQHF
TGCAGTGCTAGTGTGGTCCCGGGAGCCCAGCATTTT
>TRBD1|TRBV5-8|-|TRBJ2-1
CASNPGQGIDNEQFF
TGTGCCAGCAATCCGGGACAGGGTATCGACAATGAGCAGTTCTTC
>-|TRBV3-1/TRBV3-2|-|TRBJ2-7
CASSQAFPRIYEQYF
TGTGCCAGCAGCCAAGCTTTCCCTAGAATCTACGAGCAGTACTTC
>-|TRBV6-5|few|TRBJ1-5
CASATGSNQPQHF
TGTGCCAGCGCGACAGGTAGCAATCAGCCCCAGCATTTT
>-|TRBV6-6|-|TRBJ1-3
CASSTRSGGTGNTIYF
TGTGCCAGCAGCACCCGGTCCGGGGGAACTGGAAACACCATATATTTT
>TRBD1|TRBV29-1|-|TRBJ2-5
CSVEGGTGWYQETQYF
TGCAGCGTTGAAGGCGGGACAGGGTGGTACCAAGAGACCCAGTACTTC
>TRBD2|TRBV5-1|-|TRBJ2-7
CASSLGLAGGYEQYF
TGCGCCAGCAGCTTGGGACTAGCGGGTGGGTACGAGCAGTACTTC
>-|TRBV19|-|TRBJ1-5
CASSIPQGNQPQHF
TGTGCCAGTAGTATTCCGCAGGGCAATCAGCCCCAGCATTTT
>-|TRBV27|-|TRBJ2-6
CASSLSTGANVLTF
TGTGCCAGCAGCCTGTCTACCGGGGCCAACGTCCTGACTTTC
>-|TRBV3-1/TRBV3-2|-|TRBJ2-5
CASSLTLAGKETQYF
TGTGCCAGCAGCCTGACTTTAGCCGGAAAAGAGACCCAGTACTTC
>TRBD1|TRBV5-1|-|TRBJ2-7
CASSLGDRTYEQYF
TGCGCCAGCAGCTTGGGGGACAGGACCTACGAGCAGTACTTC
>-|TRBV19|-|TRBJ1-6
CASSIEQGNNSPLHF
TGTGCCAGTAGTATAGAACAGGGTAACAATTCACCCCTCCACTTT
>TRBD1|TRBV19|-|TRBJ1-1
CASSTPIPFRGPKAFF
TGTGCCAGTAGTACACCCATACCATTTAGGGGGCCGAAAGCTTTCTTT
>-|TRBV15|-|TRBJ1-1
CATSRDWGRDTEAFF
TGTGCCACCAGCAGAGATTGGGGCAGGGACACTGAAGCTTTCTTT
>-|TRBV30|-|TRBJ1-2
CAWSASGGDGYTF
TGTGCCTGGAGTGCTTCTGGAGGCGATGGCTACACCTTC
>TRBD1|TRBV5-1|-|TRBJ1-4
CASSPDYQGAGEKLFF
TGCGCCAGCAGCCCGGACTACCAGGGGGCGGGAGAAAAACTGTTTTTT
>TRBD2|TRBV24-1|-|TRBJ2-5
CATDGGYGETQYF
TGTGCCACCGACGGGGGGTACGGGGAGACCCAGTACTTC
>-|TRBV2|once|TRBJ2-3
CASISRATDTQYF
TGTGCCAGCATTAGCAGGGCCACAGATACGCAGTATTTT
>TRBD1|TRBV9|-|TRBJ1-1
CASSVDVGGYTEAFF
TGTGCCAGCAGCGTAGATGTAGGGGGCTACACTGAAGCTTTCTTT
>-|TRBV7-9|-|TRBJ1-2
CASGGAYGYTF
TGTGCCAGCGGGGGCGCCTATGGCTACACCTTC
>TRBD1|TRBV20-1|-|TRBJ1-2
CSASTPGGDYGYTF
TGCAGTGCTAGTACCCCAGGGGGCGACTATGGCTACACCTTC
>TRBD2|TRBV20-1|-|TRBJ2-7
CSASGLAHYEQYF
TGCAGTGCTAGTGGACTAGCACACTACGAGCAGTACTTC
>-|TRBV7-9|-|TRBJ2-7
CASSLGVATYEQYF
TGTGCCAGCAGCTTAGGAGTAGCGACCTACGAGCAGTACTTC
>TRBD1|TRBV2|once|TRBJ2-5
CASSAQTGGLETQYF
TGTGCCAGCAGTGCCCAGACAGGGGGATTAGAGACCCAGTACTTC
>TRBD2|TRBV9|-|TRBJ2-3
CASTPGGWFTDTQYF
TGTGCCAGCACGCCGGGGGGGTGGTTTACAGATACGCAGTATTTT